One sample yielded the 8 T cell receptor beta chains listed below, sequenced in a study of cytomegalovirus exposure and HLA in healthy donors. PCR employed 60 Vbeta and 13 Jbeta primers. Assay used: immunoSEQ multiplex PCR; TCRdb lists only in-frame clones, some missing. Of about 64,000 clones detected, under 80% appear once; the ten largest clones hold roughly 5%. Sequenced: PBMCs. The receptors here all came from a male donor in good health and CMV-seropositive.

J is TRBJ2-7 and V is TRBV30; 8 bases align to TRBD1. Germline V lookup: CDR1 GTSNPN, CDR2 SVGIG (reference sequence). V trimming: 0 bases; J trimming: 5 bases; junction bases outside the gene matches: 3. CDR3 length: 13 residues. CDR3 sequence (DNA): TGTGCCTGGAGTGTAACAGGGGGTGACGAGCAGTACTTC. Protein product: CAWSVTGGDEQYF.

The chain uses TRBV5-1 and TRBJ2-5; the D gene is possibly TRBD2 (6 bases). V dropped 5 bases and J dropped 9 bases, with 17 bases sitting between them. This CDR3 has 13 residues. CDR1 and CDR2 from the germline V gene are SGHRS and YFSETQ. In DNA form, the CDR3 reads TGCGCCAGCAGACTTAGCGGTGAAACGGCCCAGTACTTC. Protein sequence: CASRLSGETAQYF.

The chain uses TRBV19 and TRBJ1-5; perhaps TRBD1 as D (6 bases). This CDR3 is 14 amino acids long. Trimming stripped 5 bases from V and 6 bases from J, with 14 bases between. Germline V CDR1 and CDR2: LNHDA, SQIVND (reference sequence). CDR3 amino acids: CASSHTTGTQPQHF. The CDR3 coding sequence is TGTGCCAGTAGTCATACCACAGGGACTCAGCCCCAGCATTTT.

The CDR3 here is CASKGDSEGEAFF. CDR3 DNA: TGTGCCAGTAAAGGGGACTCAGAAGGTGAAGCTTTCTTT. V is TRBV19 and J is TRBJ1-1, with a weak D call TRBD1 (5 bases). The CDR3 spans 13 residues. V shed 7 bases and J shed 7 bases, with 16 bases lying between them. CDR1 and CDR2 from the germline V gene are LNHDA and SQIVND (reference sequence). Filled out from reference TRBV19 and TRBJ1-1, the complete variable domain reads DGGITQSPKYLFRKEGQNVTLSCEQNLNHDAMYWYRQDPGQGLRLIYYSQIVNDFQKGDIAEGYSVSREKKESFPLTVTSAQKNPTAFYLCASKGDSEGEAFFGQGTRLTVV.

This sequence joins TRBV5-1 and TRBJ2-2, with D tentatively TRBD2 (6 bases). This CDR3 comprises 15 residues. Germline values: CDR1 SGHRS, CDR2 YFSETQ. V was pared by 4 bases and J by 1 base, with 11 bases between. CDR3 nucleotides: TGCGCCAGCAGCATCGCCGGGGGGAACACCGGGGAGCTGTTTTTT. It encodes CASSIAGGNTGELFF.

This clone is a singleton in its sample. This chain uses TRBV30 with TRBJ2-5; TRBD1 might be the D (6 bases). The CDR3 loop spans 11 amino acids. Trimming removed 3 bases from V and 5 bases from J, with 7 bases in between. In germline, CDR1 is GTSNPN, CDR2 SVGIG (reference sequence). CDR3 DNA sequence: TGTGCCTGGAGGCAGGGGGAGACCCAGTACTTC. It specifies CAWRQGETQYF.

This clone was counted only a few times. The chain employs TRBV6-1 and TRBJ1-5; possible D gene TRBD1, 6 bases. Germline assignment: CDR1 MNHNS and CDR2 SASEGT. The CDR3 runs 15 residues. Trimming removed 4 bases from V and 1 base from J, with 11 bases in between. CDR3 in amino acids: CASSGTASSNQPQHF. The CDR3 bases are TGTGCCAGCAGTGGGACAGCTTCGAGCAATCAGCCCCAGCATTTT.

This clone has more than one count but fewer than ten. The rearrangement joins TRBV10-3 to TRBJ1-3, with D unresolved. This CDR3 region has 14 residues. Germline CDR1 is ENHRY and CDR2 is SYGVKD. Trimming took off 8 bases at V and 0 bases at J, with 11 bases between the two ends. The CDR3 protein is CAISGGSSGNTIYF. DNA of the CDR3: TGTGCCATCTCGGGCGGGAGCTCTGGAAACACCATATATTTT.